The entry below gives a single TCR beta chain sequence along with its context. What it binds is not known. TCRdb analysed the reads with MiXCR anew, one entry per CDR3 protein. The sample has some 54,000 distinct CDR3 sequences; around 20% are singletons. These data belong to a study of T cell repertoires in cytomegalovirus infection. Study as a whole: As its CMV epitopes, the study selected recently identified HLA-C-restricted and well-studied HLA-B-restricted targets. Through public TCR beta signatures, both CMV infection and matching HLA type were indicated.

Study observations and caveats: Summed frequency of public TCR beta families distinguished CMV carriers with the relevant HLA. HLA-C-restricted, CMV-specific TCR beta clonotypes were dominant ex vivo.

The V segment lost 8 bases and the J segment 2 bases; nucleotides outside the gene matches: 14. The CDR3 sequence is 16 residues long. In germline, CDR1 is MNHEY, CDR2 SVGEGT. The sample was CD8+ T cells from cultured PBMCs, taken from culture after CMV antigen stimulation. This chain links TRBV6-2 or TRBV6-3 with TRBJ2-7; 8 bases line up with TRBD1. This clonotype originated in a human donor in good health (CMV status not recorded). Some clones in this sample may be carry-over from other donors' samples. The CDR3 region has the DNA TGTGCCAGCGCTAGCCTGGACAGGGCCCGACCCTACGAGCAGTACTTC. This codes for CASASLDRARPYEQYF.